Included here is one T cell receptor (beta chain) sequence, with context. Its specificity is not known. The CDR3 runs to 17 residues. V was trimmed by 5 bases and J by 1 base, leaving 18 bases between them. This entry is derived from a study of T-cell memory formation after mild COVID-19. Study-wide points: Cross-reactive memory seemingly joined, as some responding clones were found in pre-infection memory.

TCRdb re-called the 5' RACE reads through MiXCR, storing one row per CDR3 protein. Of around 510,000 distinct CDR3 sequences listed, approximately 21% are singletons. This receptor was obtained from an adult woman who had mild COVID-19 (a few samples of this study predate the infection). Cell type and time point are not known. The chain is built from TRBV12-3 or TRBV12-4 and TRBJ1-5, with a possible D match to TRBD1 (6 bases). Sequences were obtained from PBMCs or a T cell subset sorted from them (not recorded which). The CDR3 DNA follows: TGTGCCAGCAGTGCTGGGGCGGAGGGGGGAAGCAATCAGCCCCAGCATTTT. Protein product: CASSAGAEGGSNQPQHF.